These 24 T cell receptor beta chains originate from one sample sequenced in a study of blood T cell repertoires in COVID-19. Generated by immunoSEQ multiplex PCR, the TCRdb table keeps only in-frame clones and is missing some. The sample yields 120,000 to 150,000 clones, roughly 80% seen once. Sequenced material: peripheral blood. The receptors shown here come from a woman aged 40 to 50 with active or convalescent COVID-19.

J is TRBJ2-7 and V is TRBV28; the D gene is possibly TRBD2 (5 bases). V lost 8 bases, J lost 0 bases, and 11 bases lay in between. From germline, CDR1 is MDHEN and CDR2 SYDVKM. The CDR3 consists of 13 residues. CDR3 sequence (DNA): TGTGCCAGCGTAGCGTCCAGCTCCTACGAGCAGTACTTC. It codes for CASVASSSYEQYF.

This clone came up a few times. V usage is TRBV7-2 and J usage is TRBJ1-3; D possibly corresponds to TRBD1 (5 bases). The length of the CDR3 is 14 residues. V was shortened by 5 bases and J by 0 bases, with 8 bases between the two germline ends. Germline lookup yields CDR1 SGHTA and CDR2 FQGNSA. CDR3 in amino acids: CASSADSSGNTIYF. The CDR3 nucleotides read TGTGCCAGCAGCGCTGACAGCTCTGGAAACACCATATATTTT. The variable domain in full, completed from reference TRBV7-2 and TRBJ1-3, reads GAGVSQSPSNKVTEKGKDVELRCDPISGHTALYWYRQSLGQGLEFLIYFQGNSAPDKSGLPSDRFSAERTGGSVSTLTIQRTQQEDSAVYLCASSADSSGNTIYFGEGSWLTVV.

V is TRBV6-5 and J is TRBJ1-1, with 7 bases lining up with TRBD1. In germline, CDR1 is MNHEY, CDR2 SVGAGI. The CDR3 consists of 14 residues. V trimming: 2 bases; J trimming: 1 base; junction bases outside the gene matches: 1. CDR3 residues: CASSYDRENTEAFF. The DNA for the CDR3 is TGTGCCAGCAGTTACGACAGGGAGAACACTGAAGCTTTCTTT.

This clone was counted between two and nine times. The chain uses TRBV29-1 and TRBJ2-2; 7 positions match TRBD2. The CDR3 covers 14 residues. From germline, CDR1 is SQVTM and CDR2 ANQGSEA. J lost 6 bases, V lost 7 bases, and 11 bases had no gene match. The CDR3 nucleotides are TGCAGCGCCGGGAGGCGGGAGAGTTCCGGGGAGCTGTTTTTT. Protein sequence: CSAGRRESSGELFF.

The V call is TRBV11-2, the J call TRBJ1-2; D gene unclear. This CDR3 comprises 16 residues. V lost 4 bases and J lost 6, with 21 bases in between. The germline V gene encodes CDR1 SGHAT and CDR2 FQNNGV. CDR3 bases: TGTGCCAGCAGCTCGAACCGGGGTAGGGAGGGCAATGGCTACACCTTC. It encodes CASSSNRGREGNGYTF.

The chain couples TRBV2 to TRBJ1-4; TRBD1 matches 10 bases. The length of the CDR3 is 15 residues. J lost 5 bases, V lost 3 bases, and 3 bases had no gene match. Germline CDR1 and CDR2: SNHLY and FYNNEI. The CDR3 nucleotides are TGTGCCAGCAGTGAGGACAGGGGGAGGAATGAAAAACTGTTTTTT. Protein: CASSEDRGRNEKLFF.

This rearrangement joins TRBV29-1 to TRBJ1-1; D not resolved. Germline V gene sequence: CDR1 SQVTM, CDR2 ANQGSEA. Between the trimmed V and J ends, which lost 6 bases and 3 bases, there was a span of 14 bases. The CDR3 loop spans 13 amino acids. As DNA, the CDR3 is TGCAGCGTCGGATTCCAACGGGACACTGAAGCTTTCTTT. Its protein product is CSVGFQRDTEAFF.

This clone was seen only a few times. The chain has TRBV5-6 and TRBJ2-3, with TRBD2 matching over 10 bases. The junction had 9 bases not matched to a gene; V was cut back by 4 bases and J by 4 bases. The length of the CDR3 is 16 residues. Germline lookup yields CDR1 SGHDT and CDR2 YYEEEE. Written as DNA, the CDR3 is TGTGCCAGCAGCGACAGGTTAGCGGGAGGCGCAGATACGCAGTATTTT. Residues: CASSDRLAGGADTQYF.

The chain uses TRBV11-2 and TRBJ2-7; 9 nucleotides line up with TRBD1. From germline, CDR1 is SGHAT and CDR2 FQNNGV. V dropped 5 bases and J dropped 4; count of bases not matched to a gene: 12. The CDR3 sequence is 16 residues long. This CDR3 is CASSGAGTGFRYEQYF. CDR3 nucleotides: TGTGCCAGCAGCGGGGCCGGGACAGGGTTTAGGTACGAGCAGTACTTC.

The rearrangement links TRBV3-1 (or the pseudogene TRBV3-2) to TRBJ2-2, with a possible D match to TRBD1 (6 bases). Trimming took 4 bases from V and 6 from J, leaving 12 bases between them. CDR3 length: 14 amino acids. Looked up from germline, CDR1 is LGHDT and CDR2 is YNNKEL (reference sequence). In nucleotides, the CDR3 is TGTGCCAGCAGCCCCTCAGGGGCATCCGGGGAGCTGTTTTTT. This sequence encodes CASSPSGASGELFF.

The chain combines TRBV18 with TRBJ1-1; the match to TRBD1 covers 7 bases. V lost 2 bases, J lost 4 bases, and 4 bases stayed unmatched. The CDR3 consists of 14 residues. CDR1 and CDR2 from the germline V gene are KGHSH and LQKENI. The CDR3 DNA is TGTGCCAGCTCACCAACAGGGGCTAGCACTGAAGCTTTCTTT. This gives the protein CASSPTGASTEAFF.

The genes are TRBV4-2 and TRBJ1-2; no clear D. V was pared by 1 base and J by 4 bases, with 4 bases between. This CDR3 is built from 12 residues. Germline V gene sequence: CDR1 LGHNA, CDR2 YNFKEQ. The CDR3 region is CASSQAGYGYTF. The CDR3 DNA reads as TGTGCCAGCAGCCAAGCGGGCTATGGCTACACCTTC.

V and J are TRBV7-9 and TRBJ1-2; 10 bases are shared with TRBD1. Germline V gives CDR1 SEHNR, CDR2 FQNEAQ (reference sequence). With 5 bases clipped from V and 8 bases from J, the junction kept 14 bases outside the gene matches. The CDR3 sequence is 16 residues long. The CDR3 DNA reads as TGTGCCAGCAGCCGGGACAGGGGATCCTCGTTGCGAGGCTACACCTTC. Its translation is CASSRDRGSSLRGYTF.

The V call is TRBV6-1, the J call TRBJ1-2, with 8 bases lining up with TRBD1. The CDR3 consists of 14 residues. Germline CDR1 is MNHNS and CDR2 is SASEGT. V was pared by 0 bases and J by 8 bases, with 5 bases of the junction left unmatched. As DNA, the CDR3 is TGTGCCAGCAGTGAAGCGGTCAGGGGGCGAGGCTACACCTTC. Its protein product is CASSEAVRGRGYTF.

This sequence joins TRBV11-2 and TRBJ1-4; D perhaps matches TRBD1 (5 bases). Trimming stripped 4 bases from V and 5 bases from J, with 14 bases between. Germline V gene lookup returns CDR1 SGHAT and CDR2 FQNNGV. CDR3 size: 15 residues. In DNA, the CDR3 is TGTGCCAGCAGCTCCCTGGGGGGAGTAAATGAAAAACTGTTTTTT. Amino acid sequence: CASSSLGGVNEKLFF.

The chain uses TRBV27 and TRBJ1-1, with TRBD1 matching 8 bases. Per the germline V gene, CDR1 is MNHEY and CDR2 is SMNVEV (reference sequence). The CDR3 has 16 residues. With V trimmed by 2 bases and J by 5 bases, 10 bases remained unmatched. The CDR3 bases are TGTGCCAGCAGTTTAGGGGCAGGGGGCGCCAAGACTGAAGCTTTCTTT. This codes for CASSLGAGGAKTEAFF.

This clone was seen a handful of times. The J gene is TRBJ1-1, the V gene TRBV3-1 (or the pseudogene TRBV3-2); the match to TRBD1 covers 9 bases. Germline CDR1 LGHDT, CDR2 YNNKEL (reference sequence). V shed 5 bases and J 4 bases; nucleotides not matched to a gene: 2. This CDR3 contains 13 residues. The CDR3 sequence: CASSLTGGTEAFF. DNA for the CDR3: TGTGCCAGCAGCTTGACAGGGGGCACTGAAGCTTTCTTT.

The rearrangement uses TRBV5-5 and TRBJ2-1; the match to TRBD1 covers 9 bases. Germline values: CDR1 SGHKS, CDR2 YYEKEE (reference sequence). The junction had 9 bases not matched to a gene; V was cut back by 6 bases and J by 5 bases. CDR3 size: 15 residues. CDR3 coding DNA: TGTGCCAGCATCCAAACGGGACAGGGCGACAATGAGCAGTTCTTC. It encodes CASIQTGQGDNEQFF.

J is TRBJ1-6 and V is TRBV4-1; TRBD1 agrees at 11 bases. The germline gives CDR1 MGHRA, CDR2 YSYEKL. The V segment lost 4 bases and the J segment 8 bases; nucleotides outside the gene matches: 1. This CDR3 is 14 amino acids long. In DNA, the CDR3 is TGCGCCAGCAGCCGGGACAGGGGGGATTCACCCCTCCACTTT. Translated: CASSRDRGDSPLHF.

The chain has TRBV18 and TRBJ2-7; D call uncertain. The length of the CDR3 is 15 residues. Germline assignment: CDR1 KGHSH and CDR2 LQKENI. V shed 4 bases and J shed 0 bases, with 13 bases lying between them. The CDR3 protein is CASSQQRQLSYEQYF. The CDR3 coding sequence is TGTGCCAGCTCACAGCAGCGTCAGCTCTCCTACGAGCAGTACTTC.

CDR3 bases: TGCGCCAGCAGCGCAGCGGGAGGGCGATACAATGAGCAGTTCTTC. This codes for CASSAAGGRYNEQFF. The chain joins TRBV5-1 to TRBJ2-1, with 10 bases lining up with TRBD2. The CDR3 contains 15 residues. V lost 4 bases to trimming and J lost 4 bases; unmatched junction nucleotides: 5. CDR1 and CDR2 from the germline V gene are SGHRS and YFSETQ.

CDR3 nucleotide sequence: TGTGCCAGCAGCCCGGACAGGGGCAATCAGCCCCAGCATTTT. Amino acid sequence: CASSPDRGNQPQHF. V and J are TRBV11-2 and TRBJ1-5; TRBD1 agrees at 8 bases. With 5 bases clipped from V and 2 bases from J, the junction kept 2 bases outside the gene matches. Germline assignment: CDR1 SGHAT and CDR2 FQNNGV. CDR3 length: 14 residues.

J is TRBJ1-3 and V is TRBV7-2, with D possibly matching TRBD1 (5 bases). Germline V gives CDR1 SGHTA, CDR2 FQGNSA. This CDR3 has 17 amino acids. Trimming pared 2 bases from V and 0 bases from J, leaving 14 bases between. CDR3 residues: CASSLRLDSHSGNTIYF. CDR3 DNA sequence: TGTGCCAGCAGCTTACGTCTCGACAGCCACTCTGGAAACACCATATATTTT.

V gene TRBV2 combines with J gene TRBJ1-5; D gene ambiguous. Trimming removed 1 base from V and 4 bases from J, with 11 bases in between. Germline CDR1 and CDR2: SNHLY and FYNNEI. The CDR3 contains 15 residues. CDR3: CASSEGGLWNQPQHF. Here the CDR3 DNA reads TGTGCCAGCAGTGAAGGCGGGCTTTGGAATCAGCCCCAGCATTTT.